A single TCR beta chain is shown here with its context. The J segment lost 4 bases and the V segment lost 4 bases, leaving 8 bases of the junction unmatched. Germline values: CDR1 SNHLY, CDR2 FYNNEI. The CDR3 loop spans 16 amino acids. Participants' reported clinical history set cohort assignment. Produced via immunoSEQ multiplex PCR; TCRdb's table is partial and in-frame only. The sample shows about 400,000 clones, 70% to 90% of them seen only once. The record originates from a study of blood T cell repertoires in COVID-19. Overall study context: From the United States, Italy and Spain came samples of acute and convalescent COVID-19.

The gene calls are TRBV2 and TRBJ2-2; 8 bases are shared with TRBD1. Sequencing was performed on PBMCs or T cells enriched from blood (not recorded which). This clonotype was sampled from a woman between 25 and 40 years old with acute COVID-19. The DNA of the CDR3 is TGTGCCAGCAGTGTCGCCCCAGGGGGCGGCACCGGGGAGCTGTTTTTT. It translates to CASSVAPGGGTGELFF.